This paragraph covers one T cell receptor (beta chain) sequence. In the authors' workflow: By means of reference gene primer amplification, nucleated cell counts were estimated. Measured with immunoSEQ multiplex PCR; TCRdb has only the in-frame clones, and not every one. V and J calls plus clone size are reproduced from that table; the DNA served to infer D and trimming. The sample lists some 190,000 clones; 80% to 90% were seen once. This sample was included in a study of blood T cell repertoires in COVID-19. On the study more broadly: The samples span acute and convalescent COVID-19 from the United States, Italy and Spain. In each case, the material was cDNA or gDNA derived from T cells, B-cell-depleted T cells, or PBMCs.

There are 15 residues in the CDR3. Germline lookup yields CDR1 MNHEY and CDR2 SVGAGI. V lost 6 bases, J lost 4 bases, and 5 bases stayed unmatched. Specimen: peripheral blood. The rearrangement links TRBV6-5 to TRBJ2-1, with 11 bases identical to TRBD2. This TCR came from a man aged 25-45 years with acute or convalescent COVID-19. The chain's CDR3 is CASSSSGGQYNEQFF. The CDR3 DNA is TGTGCCAGCAGCTCTAGCGGGGGGCAATACAATGAGCAGTTCTTC.